This section outlines one TCR beta chain sequence together with its context. Antigen unknown. The data were taken from a study of cytomegalovirus exposure and HLA in healthy donors. Study-level results: Rarity characterized most TCR sequences, yet some public TCRs appeared in many donors. 87-base-pair reads could not separate some V segments, including TRBV6-2 and TRBV6-3. In a later analysis, a missense DCLRE1C variant was linked to TCR beta V- and J-gene trimming. In a later analysis, specific HLA alleles were associated with 16,000 or so TCR beta sequences at a 0.05 false discovery rate.

60 Vbeta and 13 Jbeta primers were used in PCR. Only in-frame clones appear in the TCRdb table, and some are missing; sequencing was by immunoSEQ multiplex PCR. This table holds some 76,000 clones, about 66% found once. In germline, CDR1 is SGDLS, CDR2 YYNGEE. The CDR3 consists of 16 residues. V was shortened by 1 base and J by 0 bases, with 14 bases between the two germline ends. The rearrangement joins TRBV9 to TRBJ2-7; TRBD2 might be the D (6 bases). The sequence was obtained from a man aged 55 to 69 in good health and CMV-seropositive. Sequenced sample: PBMCs. In nucleotides, the CDR3 is TGTGCCAGCAGCGTACGTCGGGAGTCGAGCTCCTACGAGCAGTACTTC. The encoded protein is CASSVRRESSSYEQYF. Looking up the rest from reference TRBV9 and TRBJ2-7 gives the full variable domain: DSGVTQTPKHLITATGQRVTLRCSPRSGDLSVYWYQQSLDQGLQFLIQYYNGEERAKGNILERFSAQQFPDLHSELNLSSLELGDSALYFCASSVRRESSSYEQYFGPGTRLTVT.